The 25 T cell receptor beta chains below come from one sample, sequenced in a study of cytomegalovirus exposure and HLA in healthy donors. PCR employed 60 Vbeta and 13 Jbeta primers. Assay: immunoSEQ multiplex PCR; the TCRdb copy retains only in-frame clones and omits some. The data show about 150,000 clones, approximately 78% seen once. Sample: PBMCs. These receptors originate from a woman aged 50 to 65 in good health and CMV-seropositive.

The J gene is TRBJ1-4, the V gene TRBV25-1, with 9 bases matching TRBD1. Germline trimming cut 11 bases from V and 7 bases from J; bases unmatched to any gene: 5. Germline CDR1 is MGHDK and CDR2 is SYGVNS. There are 12 residues in the CDR3. The CDR3 spells CAARDRAEKLFF. The DNA for the CDR3 is TGTGCCGCCCGGGACAGGGCTGAAAAACTGTTTTTT.

On this clone itself: The sample holds other DNA sequences that translate to the same CDR3. The gene calls are TRBV5-1 and TRBJ1-3; perhaps TRBD1 as D (6 bases). The CDR3 extends over 14 amino acids. Germline V gene sequence: CDR1 SGHRS, CDR2 YFSETQ. The V and J ends lost 0 bases and 4 bases respectively, with 8 bases between them. The CDR3 DNA is TGCGCCAGCAGCTTGGGGACAGCAGGAAACACCATATATTTT. It translates to CASSLGTAGNTIYF.

This clone occurred once. The chain couples TRBV10-3 to TRBJ2-3; the D gene is possibly TRBD1 (6 bases). CDR1 is ENHRY and CDR2 is SYGVKD in the germline V gene. With 0 bases removed from V and 5 bases from J, the gap between germline ends came to 15 bases. CDR3 length equals 16 residues. CDR3 in amino acids: CAISESTGGGGDTQYF. CDR3 nucleotides: TGTGCCATCAGTGAGTCGACTGGGGGCGGAGGAGATACGCAGTATTTT.

The V gene is TRBV5-1, the J gene TRBJ1-2, with a tentative D call TRBD1 (5 bases). The CDR3 contains 15 residues. Germline CDR1 and CDR2: SGHRS and YFSETQ. V gave up 0 bases and J gave up 2 bases, with 11 bases separating them. The CDR3 sequence: CASSLGRGSNYGYTF. CDR3 sequence (DNA): TGCGCCAGCAGCTTGGGAAGGGGCAGCAACTATGGCTACACCTTC.

This chain connects TRBV7-7 to TRBJ2-1; no firm D call. The CDR3 has 16 amino acids. Germline CDR1 is SSHAT and CDR2 is FNYEAQ (reference sequence). The V end was cut by 5 bases, the J end by 3 bases, with 17 bases between. The CDR3 coding sequence is TGTGCCAGCAGCCCCGTCGCGAACCCGAACTACAATGAGCAGTTCTTC. This translates into CASSPVANPNYNEQFF.

V and J are TRBV18 and TRBJ2-7; D possibly corresponds to TRBD2 (5 bases). The CDR3 is 14 amino acids. Trimming shortened V by 1 base and J by 3 bases, and 10 bases separated the two germline ends. CDR1 and CDR2 (germline): KGHSH, LQKENI. CDR3 amino acids: CASSPLDGGYEQYF. In DNA form, the CDR3 reads TGTGCCAGCTCACCACTGGACGGAGGCTACGAGCAGTACTTC.

The rearrangement links TRBV30 to TRBJ2-5, with 8 bases lining up with TRBD2. The junction had 6 bases not matched to a gene; V was cut back by 5 bases and J by 1 base. The CDR3 runs to 14 residues. The germline CDR1 and CDR2 sequences are GTSNPN and SVGIG (reference sequence). CDR3 amino acids: CAWAPLAVQETQYF. The CDR3 DNA follows: TGTGCCTGGGCGCCACTAGCGGTCCAAGAGACCCAGTACTTC.

The chain uses TRBV5-6 and TRBJ2-2, with 8 positions matching TRBD1. Germline values: CDR1 SGHDT, CDR2 YYEEEE. The junction had 4 bases not matched to a gene; V was cut back by 4 bases and J by 2 bases. The CDR3 runs to 15 residues. CDR3 in DNA: TGTGCCAGCAGCCGGGACAGGTCAAACACCGGGGAGCTGTTTTTT. Translating it yields CASSRDRSNTGELFF.

The table lists this clone with a few counts. The CDR3 nucleotides read TGTGCCAGCAGCTTGGACTTAGCCTACGAGCAGTACTTC. This gives the protein CASSLDLAYEQYF. The chain uses TRBV5-5 and TRBJ2-7; D is unclear. The CDR3 is made up of 13 amino acids. Looked up from germline, CDR1 is SGHKS and CDR2 is YYEKEE (reference sequence). V lost 0 bases and J 2 bases, leaving 6 bases between the germline ends.

The rearrangement links TRBV19 to TRBJ1-2; TRBD1 matches 7 bases. The CDR3 sequence is 13 residues long. Trimming removed 9 bases from V and 6 bases from J; junction bases left unmatched: 10. CDR1 LNHDA and CDR2 SQIVND come from the germline V gene (reference sequence). CDR3 in DNA: TGTGCCAGCGATCGGACAGGAGGCAATGGCTACACCTTC. This gives the protein CASDRTGGNGYTF.

V and J are TRBV6-6 and TRBJ2-5; 7 bases are shared with TRBD1. The end of the DNA is better explained by TRBJ2-7, so the J call may be wrong. This CDR3 region has 15 residues. The germline V gene has CDR1 MNHNY and CDR2 SVGAGI (reference sequence). CDR3 sequence: CASSFGTEVNYEQYF. Here the CDR3 DNA reads TGTGCCAGCAGTTTCGGGACAGAAGTAAACTACGAGCAGTACTTC.

The CDR3 loop reads CASSLVEDREGRGYTF. DNA for the CDR3: TGTGCCAGCAGCTTGGTCGAGGACAGGGAAGGAAGAGGCTACACCTTC. The gene calls are TRBV5-4 and TRBJ1-2; 8 bases map to TRBD1. Germline V gene data show CDR1 as SGHNT and CDR2 as YYREEE (reference sequence). Trimming at V came to 0 bases and at J to 8 bases, leaving 12 bases not matched to a gene. The CDR3 has 16 residues. Complete variable domain (other parts from reference TRBV5-4 and TRBJ1-2): ETGVTQSPTHLIKTRGQQVTLRCSSQSGHNTVSWYQQALGQGPQFIFQYYREEENGRGNFPPRFSGLQFPNYSSELNVNALELDDSALYLCASSLVEDREGRGYTFGSGTRLTVV.

The genes are TRBV18 and TRBJ2-5; D unresolved. Looked up from germline, CDR1 is KGHSH and CDR2 is LQKENI. CDR3 length: 14 residues. Trimming cost V 2 bases and J 5 bases, with 12 bases left between them. The CDR3 DNA sequence: TGTGCCAGCTCACCAGAAACAGCTGGGGAGACCCAGTACTTC. This encodes CASSPETAGETQYF. Complete variable domain (other parts from reference TRBV18 and TRBJ2-5): NAGVMQNPRHLVRRRGQEARLRCSPMKGHSHVYWYRQLPEEGLKFMVYLQKENIIDESGMPKERFSAEFPKEGPSILRIQQVVRGDSAAYFCASSPETAGETQYFGPGTRLLVL.

Note on this clone: The junction and the germline gene differ at one end; a read error may be behind it. The CDR3 nucleotides read TGCGCCAGCAGCCAAGGGTTTGTCAGGGTAGGATCCTGCGAGCAGTACTTC. It yields the protein CASSQGFVRVGSCEQYF. This chain uses TRBV4-1 with TRBJ2-7, with D possibly being TRBD1 (5 bases). CDR3 size: 17 residues. The V gene's germline CDR1 is MGHRA and CDR2 YSYEKL.

The rearrangement joins TRBV5-1 to TRBJ2-6, with 9 bases that match TRBD1. J gave up 2 bases and V 6 bases, and 3 bases lay outside the gene matches. This CDR3 comprises 15 residues. Germline V CDR1 and CDR2: SGHRS, YFSETQ. The CDR3 coding sequence is TGCGCCAGCACCACAGGGGGCCCTGGGGCCAACGTCCTGACTTTC. It is translated as CASTTGGPGANVLTF.

The CDR3 coding sequence is TGTGCCAGCAGCTTTAAGATAGGTGGTATCCGGGACAGGGGTAGTACTGAAGCTTTCTTT. Encoded protein: CASSFKIGGIRDRGSTEAFF. The genes are TRBV7-3 and TRBJ1-1; 10 bases map to TRBD1. V lost 3 bases, J lost 5 bases, and 21 bases stayed unmatched. The CDR3 runs to 20 residues. Per germline, CDR1 SGHTA and CDR2 FQGTGA.

V is TRBV5-8 and J is TRBJ1-6; D call uncertain. The CDR3 runs 15 residues. V gave up 2 bases and J gave up 7 bases, with 13 bases separating them. CDR1 and CDR2 (germline): SGHTS, YDEGEE. The CDR3 spells CASSFYFLGNSPLHF. The CDR3 DNA sequence: TGTGCCAGCAGCTTTTACTTCCTGGGCAATTCACCCCTCCACTTT.

This clone appeared a single time. The chain combines TRBV5-6 with TRBJ1-2, with 7 nucleotides matching TRBD1. The germline gives CDR1 SGHDT, CDR2 YYEEEE. Losses at the gene ends were 0 bases for V and 4 bases for J; bases not matched to a gene: 12. The CDR3 sequence is 17 residues long. In nucleotides, the CDR3 is TGTGCCAGCAGCTTGGTCCATATCCGGGACAGCCTCTATGGCTACACCTTC. Encoded protein: CASSLVHIRDSLYGYTF.

The rearrangement joins TRBV5-4 to TRBJ2-4, with D hard to call. The ends were cut back, 0 bases at V and 9 bases at J, with 19 bases in the middle. From germline, CDR1 is SGHNT and CDR2 YYREEE (reference sequence). The CDR3 is made up of 16 amino acids. CDR3 DNA sequence: TGTGCCAGCAGCTTGGGTGGCGGCGATCCCCCCCGCATTCAGTACTTC. Residues: CASSLGGGDPPRIQYF.

CDR3 residues: CASRGLNTDTQYF. The CDR3 DNA is TGTGCCAGCAGAGGACTGAACACAGATACGCAGTATTTT. This chain connects TRBV6-1 to TRBJ2-3; D may be TRBD2 (5 bases). Trimming took off 6 bases at V and 2 bases at J, with 9 bases between the two ends. Germline CDR1 reads MNHNS; CDR2 reads SASEGT. CDR3 length equals 13 residues.

The chain combines TRBV30 with TRBJ2-5; the match to TRBD1 covers 9 bases. The J segment lost 11 bases and the V segment lost 3 bases, leaving 22 bases of the junction unmatched. Germline lookup yields CDR1 GTSNPN and CDR2 SVGIG (reference sequence). This CDR3 is built from 17 residues. CDR3 nucleotides: TGTGCCTGGAGCGCATACCCGGACAGGGGAACCTCTAGAGAGCAGTACTTC. Protein sequence: CAWSAYPDRGTSREQYF.

This clone came up a few times. This rearrangement joins TRBV5-8 to TRBJ1-2; no reliable D call. Germline assignment: CDR1 SGHTS and CDR2 YDEGEE. This CDR3 has 14 amino acids. Trimming took off 6 bases at V and 8 bases at J, with 20 bases between the two ends. The CDR3 region has the DNA TGTGCCAGCACCCCCGTCGGCAGGTCTAACGGCTACACCTTC. This codes for CASTPVGRSNGYTF.

This clone is a singleton in its sample. The chain uses TRBV7-3 and TRBJ1-1, with TRBD1 as a possible D gene (5 bases). V was pared by 0 bases and J by 1 base, with 18 bases between. The CDR3 has 18 amino acids. In germline, CDR1 is SGHTA, CDR2 FQGTGA. This CDR3 reads CASSLTPPLKGWNTEAFF. As DNA, the CDR3 is TGTGCCAGCAGCTTAACACCCCCTCTAAAGGGGTGGAACACTGAAGCTTTCTTT.

V and J are TRBV6-1 and TRBJ2-7; 8 positions agree with TRBD1. CDR1 and CDR2 (germline): MNHNS, SASEGT. This CDR3 has 14 amino acids. J was trimmed by 4 bases and V by 4 bases; bases with no gene match: 6. The CDR3 region has the DNA TGTGCCAGCAGTGGATCCCAGGGGGCATACGAGCAGTACTTC. This translates into CASSGSQGAYEQYF.

The CDR3 region has the DNA TGTGCCAGCAGCTTAGAGTTGCGGGGTGCCTCCTACAATGAGCAGTTCTTC. It specifies CASSLELRGASYNEQFF. The rearrangement links TRBV7-8 to TRBJ2-1; D may be TRBD2 (6 bases). The V gene's germline CDR1 is SGHVS and CDR2 FQNEAQ. Trimming cost V 1 base and J 0 bases, with 13 bases left between them. This CDR3 contains 17 residues.